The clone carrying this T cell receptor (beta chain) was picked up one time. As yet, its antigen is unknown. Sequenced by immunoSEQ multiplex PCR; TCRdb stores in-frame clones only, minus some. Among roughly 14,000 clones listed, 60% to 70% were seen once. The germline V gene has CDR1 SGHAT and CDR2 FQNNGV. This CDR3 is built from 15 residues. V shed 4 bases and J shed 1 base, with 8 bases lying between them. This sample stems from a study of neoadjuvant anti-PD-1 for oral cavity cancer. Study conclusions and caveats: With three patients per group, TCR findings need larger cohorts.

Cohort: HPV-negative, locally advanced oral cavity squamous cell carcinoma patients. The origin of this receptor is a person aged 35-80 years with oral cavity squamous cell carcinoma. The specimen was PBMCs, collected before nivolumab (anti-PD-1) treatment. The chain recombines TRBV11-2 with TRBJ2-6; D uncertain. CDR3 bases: TGTGCCAGCAGCTCGCGAACTTCTGGGGCCAACGTCCTGACTTTC. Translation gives CASSSRTSGANVLTF.